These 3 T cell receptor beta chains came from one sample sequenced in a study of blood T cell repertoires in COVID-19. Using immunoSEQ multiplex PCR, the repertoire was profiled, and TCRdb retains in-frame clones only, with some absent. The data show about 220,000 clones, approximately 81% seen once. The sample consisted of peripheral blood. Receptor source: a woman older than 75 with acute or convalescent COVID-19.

As DNA, the CDR3 is TGTGCCAGCACCCAAGGTGGCAGGCCGAGCTCCTACAATGAGCAGTTCTTC. Its protein is CASTQGGRPSSYNEQFF. The chain combines TRBV28 with TRBJ2-1, with D hard to call. V lost 7 bases, J lost 0 bases, and 19 bases lay in between. Germline assignment: CDR1 MDHEN and CDR2 SYDVKM. The CDR3 is made up of 17 amino acids.

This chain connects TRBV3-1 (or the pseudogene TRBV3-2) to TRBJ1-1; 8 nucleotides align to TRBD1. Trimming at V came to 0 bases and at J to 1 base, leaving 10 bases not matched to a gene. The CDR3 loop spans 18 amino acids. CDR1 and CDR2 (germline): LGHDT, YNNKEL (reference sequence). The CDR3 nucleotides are TGTGCCAGCAGCCAAGAACGGACAGGGACAAGGGGGAACACTGAAGCTTTCTTT. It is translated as CASSQERTGTRGNTEAFF.

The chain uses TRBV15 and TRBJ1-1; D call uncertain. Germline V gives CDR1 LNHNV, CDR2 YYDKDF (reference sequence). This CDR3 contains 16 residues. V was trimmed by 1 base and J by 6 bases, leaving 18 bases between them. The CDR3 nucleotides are TGTGCCACCAGCAGAGGAGGGTCGGTGGGTCGGTCTGAAGCTTTCTTT. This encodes CATSRGGSVGRSEAFF.